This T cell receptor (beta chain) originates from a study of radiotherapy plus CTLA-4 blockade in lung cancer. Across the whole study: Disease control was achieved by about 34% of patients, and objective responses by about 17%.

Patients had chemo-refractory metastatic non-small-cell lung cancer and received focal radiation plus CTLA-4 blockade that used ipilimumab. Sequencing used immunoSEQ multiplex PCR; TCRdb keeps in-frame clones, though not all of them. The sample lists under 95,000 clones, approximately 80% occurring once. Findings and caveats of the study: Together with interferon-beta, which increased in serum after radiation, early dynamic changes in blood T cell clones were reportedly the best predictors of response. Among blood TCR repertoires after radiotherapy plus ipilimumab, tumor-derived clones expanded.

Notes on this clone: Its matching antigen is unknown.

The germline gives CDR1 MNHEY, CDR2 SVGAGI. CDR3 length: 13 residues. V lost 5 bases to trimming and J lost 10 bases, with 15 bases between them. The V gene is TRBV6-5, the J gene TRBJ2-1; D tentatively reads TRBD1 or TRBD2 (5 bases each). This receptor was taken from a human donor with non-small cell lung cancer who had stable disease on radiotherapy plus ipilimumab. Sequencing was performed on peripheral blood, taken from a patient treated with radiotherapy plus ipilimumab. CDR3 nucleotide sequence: TGTGCCAGCAGTCCGGGGCCGGGGTGGGAGCAGTTCTTC. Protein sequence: CASSPGPGWEQFF.